This T cell receptor beta chain stems from a study of T cells after posttransplantation cyclophosphamide. General study results and limits: Tissue-infiltrating T cells from skin or gut overlapped little with blood T cells.

TCRdb's copy holds only in-frame clones and misses some; the assay was immunoSEQ multiplex PCR. The sample presents some 38,000 clones, none singletons. This clone was picked up many times. Antigen unknown. This related bone marrow graft donor gave peripheral blood on the day of marrow donation. Germline lookup yields CDR1 MNHEY and CDR2 SMNVEV (reference sequence). Trimming took off 5 bases at V and 5 bases at J, with 16 bases between the two ends. CDR3 length equals 14 residues. The specimen sequenced was PBMCs. This TCR was recovered from a man aged 50 to 60 in good health, CMV-negative, and a related stem cell transplant donor. The chain employs TRBV27 and TRBJ2-7, with D possibly being TRBD2 (5 bases). The CDR3: CASSVVGGADEQYF. The CDR3 nucleotides are TGTGCCAGCAGTGTCGTAGGAGGTGCGGACGAGCAGTACTTC.